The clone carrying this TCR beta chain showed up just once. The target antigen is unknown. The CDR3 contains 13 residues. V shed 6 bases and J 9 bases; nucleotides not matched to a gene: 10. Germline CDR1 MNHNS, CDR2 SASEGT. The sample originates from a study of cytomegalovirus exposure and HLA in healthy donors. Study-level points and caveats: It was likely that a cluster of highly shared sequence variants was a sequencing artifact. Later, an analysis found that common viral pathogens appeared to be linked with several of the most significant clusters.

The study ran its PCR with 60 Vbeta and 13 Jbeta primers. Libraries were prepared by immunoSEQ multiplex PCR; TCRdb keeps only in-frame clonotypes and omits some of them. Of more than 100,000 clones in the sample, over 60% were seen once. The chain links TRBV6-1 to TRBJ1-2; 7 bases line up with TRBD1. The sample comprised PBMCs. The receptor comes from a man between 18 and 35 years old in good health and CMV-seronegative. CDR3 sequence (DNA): TGTGCCAGCAGCATAGACAGGGACAGACGCTACACCTTC. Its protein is CASSIDRDRRYTF.